The 4 T cell receptor beta chains in this list originate from one sample, sequenced in a study of T cell responses to AZD1222 COVID-19 vaccine. Measured with immunoSEQ multiplex PCR; TCRdb has only the in-frame clones, and not every one. This table holds 150,000 to 200,000 clones, about nine tenths found once. The sequenced sample was peripheral blood, obtained 28 days after the second AZD1222 dose. The receptor set was obtained from an adult who received the AZD1222 COVID-19 vaccine.

V usage is TRBV18 and J usage is TRBJ1-2; possible D gene TRBD1, 6 bases. Trimming stripped 1 base from V and 1 base from J, with 10 bases between. CDR1 is KGHSH and CDR2 is LQKENI in the germline V gene. This CDR3 contains 15 residues. The CDR3 region has the DNA TGTGCCAGCTCACCACGCCCGGACAGTAACTATGGCTACACCTTC. This translates into CASSPRPDSNYGYTF.

The chain is built from TRBV30 and TRBJ1-2; the D is unclear. CDR1 GTSNPN and CDR2 SVGIG come from the germline V gene (reference sequence). Trimming cost V 5 bases and J 4 bases, with 8 bases left between them. The CDR3 loop spans 11 amino acids. CDR3: CAWRKAYGYTF. The CDR3 nucleotides read TGTGCCTGGCGGAAGGCCTATGGCTACACCTTC.

This clone has a single count. The chain joins TRBV29-1 to TRBJ1-1; no firm D call. Trimming removed 4 bases from V and 6 bases from J, with 15 bases in between. The CDR3 has 13 residues. In germline, CDR1 is SQVTM, CDR2 ANQGSEA. CDR3: CSVGGPGIAEAFF. Here the CDR3 DNA reads TGCAGCGTTGGAGGCCCCGGAATCGCTGAAGCTTTCTTT.

CDR3 sequence reads: CASGLSSYGYTF. The DNA of the CDR3 is TGTGCTAGTGGTTTATCCAGCTATGGCTACACCTTC. The chain links TRBV12-5 to TRBJ1-2; no clear D. Per the germline V gene, CDR1 is LGHNT and CDR2 is FRNRAP. This CDR3 is 12 amino acids long. Between the trimmed V and J ends, which lost 3 bases and 4 bases, there was a span of 6 bases.